This record looks at one T cell receptor beta chain sequence and its context. As handled by the study authors: Counts of nucleated cells, estimated from reference gene primer amplification, were obtained. Only in-frame clones appear in the TCRdb table, and some are missing; sequencing was by immunoSEQ multiplex PCR. The V and J calls and clone size are taken from that table; D and trimming were inferred from the DNA. The top ten clones hold over 7% of a sample with 220,000 or so clones, 75% to 85% of them seen once. V trimming: 7 bases; J trimming: 7 bases; junction bases outside the gene matches: 7. From germline, CDR1 is SNHLY and CDR2 FYNNEI. The CDR3 contains 13 residues. Seattle enrolled patients during active infection and tracked them longitudinally. The data are from a study of blood T cell repertoires in COVID-19. Study at large: COVID-19 samples from acute and convalescent phases originated in the United States, Italy and Spain. PBMCs, B-cell-depleted T cells, or T cells provided the cDNA or gDNA that made up the material.

The V and J genes are TRBV2 and TRBJ1-1; 9 nucleotides match TRBD1. The receptor comes from a woman of 80 years or more with COVID-19, enrolled during active disease. Sequenced material: peripheral blood. The CDR3: CASNSQGAIEAFF. The CDR3 region has the DNA TGTGCCAGCAATTCACAGGGGGCTATTGAAGCTTTCTTT.